Included here is one TCR beta chain sequence, with context. The antigen is not known. With autoimmune disease history or systemic immunosuppression, patients were excluded. Sampling of blood occurred at baseline, cycle 4 day 1, and cycle 7 day 1. Sequenced by immunoSEQ multiplex PCR; TCRdb stores in-frame clones only, minus some. The sample gives fewer than 45,000 clones, 88% of which show up once; around 12% is in the top ten. This specimen comes from a study of OX40 agonist ivuxolimab in advanced cancers. Study results and limitations: Blood T cells, both CD4+ and CD8+, expanded clonally by week 6 at 0.1 to 3.0 mg/kg.

Sequencing was performed on CD4+ or CD8+ T cells sorted from blood, taken in a trial of the OX40 agonist ivuxolimab. The TCR was taken from an adult with an advanced solid tumor such as melanoma, head and neck, liver or kidney cancer.

The CDR3 sequence is CASSLVRIQYF. As DNA, the CDR3 is TGTGCCAGCAGCTTAGTCCGCATTCAGTACTTC. The chain has TRBV11-2 and TRBJ2-4; D unclear. Germline V lookup: CDR1 SGHAT, CDR2 FQNNGV. V lost 1 base and J lost 9, with 4 bases in between. This CDR3 is built from 11 residues.